The 20 T cell receptor beta chains given below trace back to one sample, sequenced in a study of T cells expressing NK-cell markers. TCRdb re-called the 5' RACE reads, yielding one record per CDR3 amino acid sequence without DNA. The sample table includes 150,000 or so distinct CDR3 sequences. Source material: blood T cells: a sorted CD56 or NKG2C T cell subset, CD4+ or CD8+ T cells, or bulk PBMC T cells (not recorded which). These receptors originate from a woman between 18 and 75 years old in good health.

The chain joins TRBV5-1 to TRBJ2-3; TCRdb indicates TRBD2, and absent DNA this call remains unverified. This CDR3 comprises 15 residues. The V gene's germline CDR1 is SGHRS and CDR2 YFSETQ. The CDR3 is CASSSAGMNTDTQYF.

The gene calls are TRBV6-1 and TRBJ2-5; no DNA is available, so the TRBD1 call from TCRdb remains unchecked. Per the germline V gene, CDR1 is MNHNS and CDR2 is SASEGT. The CDR3 is 15 amino acids. The CDR3 reads CASSDYRGYQETQYF.

The chain uses TRBV14 and TRBJ1-1; checking the TCRdb D call of TRBD1 is not possible without DNA. CDR1 is SGHDN and CDR2 is FVKESK in the germline V gene. This CDR3 spans 19 amino acids. This CDR3 is CASSQGKRQGAWANTEAFF.

The chain recombines TRBV5-1 with TRBJ2-5; TCRdb gives TRBD2 as the D gene, but with no DNA this cannot be confirmed. Germline V gene lookup returns CDR1 SGHRS and CDR2 YFSETQ. This CDR3 contains 17 residues. The CDR3 is CASSLEHSGVLQETQYF.

The chain couples TRBV3-1 to TRBJ2-3; the D call from TCRdb, TRBD1, cannot be confirmed without DNA. The CDR3 contains 14 residues. The germline V gene encodes CDR1 LGHDT and CDR2 YNNKEL (reference sequence). This CDR3 reads CASSATSRGRTQYF.

V gene TRBV29-1 combines with J gene TRBJ2-7. Germline values: CDR1 SQVTM, CDR2 ANQGSEA. The CDR3 has 14 residues. CDR3 region: CSVRGRISSYEQYF.

The genes are TRBV5-6 and TRBJ2-2. Germline V lookup: CDR1 SGHDT, CDR2 YYEEEE. The CDR3 is 16 amino acids. The CDR3 sequence is CASSLEARRRPGELFF.

V usage is TRBV5-1 and J usage is TRBJ2-1; TCRdb names TRBD1, which stays unverified in the absence of DNA. The CDR3 is 12 residues long. Germline V gene data show CDR1 as SGHRS and CDR2 as YFSETQ. Here the CDR3 reads CASSSQGSDSIF.

The chain combines TRBV18 with TRBJ2-1; there is no DNA to check the TCRdb D call of TRBD1. CDR3 size: 16 residues. CDR1 KGHSH and CDR2 LQKENI come from the germline V gene. This chain's CDR3 is CASSPPGTRRYNEQFF.

The chain is built from TRBV12-3 or TRBV12-4 and TRBJ1-4. The CDR3 consists of 15 residues. The CDR3 sequence: CASSTRRGLSEKLFF.

This sequence joins TRBV7-2 and TRBJ2-4; the TCRdb D gene call, TRBD2, has no DNA to confirm it. Germline assignment: CDR1 SGHTA and CDR2 FQGNSA. The CDR3 covers 17 residues. CDR3 loop: CASSRTSGGPSKNIQYF.

The V gene is TRBV12-3 or TRBV12-4, the J gene TRBJ2-7; the TCRdb call, TRBD2, lacks DNA for checking. This CDR3 is 15 amino acids long. CDR3 amino acids: CASSFVGGSRYEQYF.

V usage is TRBV5-1 and J usage is TRBJ2-2; TCRdb proposes TRBD1, but this gene call is untestable without DNA. Per the germline V gene, CDR1 is SGHRS and CDR2 is YFSETQ. The CDR3 covers 17 residues. The CDR3 spells CASSLGIGTLDTGELFF.

This sequence joins TRBV4-1 and TRBJ2-2; checking the TCRdb D call of TRBD2 is not possible without DNA. This CDR3 is 17 amino acids long. The germline CDR1 and CDR2 sequences are MGHRA and YSYEKL. The CDR3 protein is CASSQAVERGGRGELFF.

The chain is built from TRBV12-3 or TRBV12-4 and TRBJ2-7; the D gene TCRdb calls, TRBD2, cannot be checked with no DNA. This CDR3 has 16 amino acids. This CDR3 reads CASSFPAGSTTYEQYF.

V gene TRBV4-2 combines with J gene TRBJ2-5. This CDR3 has 13 residues. In germline, CDR1 is LGHNA, CDR2 YNFKEQ. The CDR3 loop is CASSQVTEETQYF.

This chain links TRBV6-1 with TRBJ2-1; TCRdb reports TRBD2, a call that lacks DNA to check it against. CDR3 length equals 16 residues. Germline CDR1 reads MNHNS; CDR2 reads SASEGT. CDR3 sequence: CASRRLAGSSYNEQFF.

The gene calls are TRBV5-1 and TRBJ2-5; TCRdb returns TRBD1, unconfirmable since there is no DNA. This CDR3 is built from 15 residues. Germline V gene lookup returns CDR1 SGHRS and CDR2 YFSETQ. CDR3 residues: CASSFTGTNQETQYF.

The chain recombines TRBV7-9 with TRBJ2-1; TCRdb returns TRBD1, unconfirmable since there is no DNA. The CDR3 extends over 15 amino acids. Germline CDR1 reads SEHNR; CDR2 reads FQNEAQ (reference sequence). CDR3 in amino acids: CASSSDPAVGARQFF.

The chain recombines TRBV7-9 with TRBJ2-1. CDR3 size: 11 residues. Germline loops: CDR1 SEHNR, CDR2 FQNEAQ (reference sequence). CDR3 amino acids: CASTPYNEQFF. The whole variable domain, remainder taken from reference TRBV7-9 and TRBJ2-1, is DTGVSQNPRHKITKRGQNVTFRCDPISEHNRLYWYRQTLGQGPEFLTYFQNEAQLEKSRLLSDRFSAERPKGSFSTLEIQRTEQGDSAMYLCASTPYNEQFFGPGTRLTVL.